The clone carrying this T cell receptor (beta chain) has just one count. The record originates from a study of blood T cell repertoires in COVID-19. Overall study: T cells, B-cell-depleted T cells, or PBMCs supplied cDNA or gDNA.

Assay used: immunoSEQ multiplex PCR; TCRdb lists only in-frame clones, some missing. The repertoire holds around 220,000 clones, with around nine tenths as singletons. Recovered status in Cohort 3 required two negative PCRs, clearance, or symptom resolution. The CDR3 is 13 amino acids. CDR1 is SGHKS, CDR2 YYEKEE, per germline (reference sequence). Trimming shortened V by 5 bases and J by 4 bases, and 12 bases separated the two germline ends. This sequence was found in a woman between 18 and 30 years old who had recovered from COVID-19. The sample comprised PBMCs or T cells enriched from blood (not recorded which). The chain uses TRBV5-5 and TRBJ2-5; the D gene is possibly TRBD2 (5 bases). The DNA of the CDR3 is TGTGCCAGCAGAACCCCGGCGGGAGAGACCCAGTACTTC. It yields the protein CASRTPAGETQYF.